This entry is about one TCR beta chain. Its antigen is unknown. The data originate from a study of T cell responses to AZD1222 COVID-19 vaccine. On the study more broadly: Some second doses came at about 4 weeks and others at about 12 weeks; these were pooled. Broader study findings: White British ancestry dominated among donors, who included more females, and clonal diversity was possibly underestimated. Baseline seropositivity characterized only six AZD1222 recipients. Close to half of all spike-specific TCRs reportedly target regions of the variants that are unmutated.

The assay was immunoSEQ multiplex PCR, and TCRdb's table has in-frame clones only and misses some. Of more than 100,000 clones listed, 75% to 90% are singletons. This CDR3 spans 12 amino acids. V gave up 6 bases and J gave up 9 bases, with 11 bases separating them. Germline CDR1 reads KGHDR; CDR2 reads SFDVKD. This chain joins TRBV24-1 and TRBJ2-1, with D maybe TRBD1 (5 bases). The receptor was derived from an adult in good health. The source was peripheral blood, collected on day 0 of AZD1222 vaccination. The CDR3 DNA sequence: TGTGCCACCAGTATAGGGGTGGGTGAGCAGTTCTTC. It specifies CATSIGVGEQFF.